The sequence of this TCR beta chain was determined in a study of blood T cell repertoires in COVID-19. For the study at large: Acute-phase and convalescent COVID-19 samples originated in the United States, Italy and Spain.

Seattle patients were enrolled while actively infected and followed longitudinally. In the original workflow: How many nucleated cells were present was estimated from reference gene primer amplification. Data came from immunoSEQ multiplex PCR; TCRdb stores just in-frame clones and leaves some out. Clonal size and the V and J genes are those of that table, whereas D and trimming came from the DNA. The sample carries more than 150,000 clones, more than 80% recorded once. Germline trimming cut 4 bases from V and 3 bases from J; bases unmatched to any gene: 7. Looked up from germline, CDR1 is SEHNR and CDR2 is FQNEAQ (reference sequence). CDR3 length: 15 residues.

The rearrangement joins TRBV7-9 to TRBJ2-3; TRBD1 agrees at 7 bases. The sequenced material came from peripheral blood. The source is a woman aged 80 or over with COVID-19, enrolled during active disease. DNA of the CDR3: TGTGCCAGCAGCTCCTTTGGCAGGGGGACAGATACGCAGTATTTT. Protein product: CASSSFGRGTDTQYF.